This T cell receptor beta chain was documented in a study of beta chain features in type 1 diabetes. Overall study results and limits: In every one of the four CD4+ subsets, TCRB CDR3s were moderately but significantly shorter in Type 1 diabetes patients. Relative to healthy donors, patients appeared to have naive, central memory and Treg TCRB repertoires that were more similar.

V lost 2 bases and J 10 bases, leaving 8 bases between the germline ends. Looked up from germline, CDR1 is MDHEN and CDR2 is SYDVKM. CDR3 length equals 11 residues. Investigators reverse transcribed all isolated RNA, so they sequenced expressed TCRB transcripts. Sequencing of naive, central memory and regulatory T cell samples gave an average of roughly 3.5 million reads. This table comes from immunoSEQ multiplex PCR, and its TCRdb copy is limited to in-frame clones, with some not included. The repertoire includes about half a million clones, about an eighth of them detected once, and 0.035% to 0.05% sits in the top ten. This clone has just a few counts. Its specificity is not known. Via the markers CD45RO/CCR7/CD25/CD127/CD95/CD27, stem cell-like memory, regulatory, central memory and naive CD4+ cells were sorted.

The chain joins TRBV28 to TRBJ1-1; D gene ambiguous. Sequencing input: naive CD4+ T cells from blood. This TCR was sampled from a woman aged 18-29 years in good health. The CDR3 coding sequence is TGTGCCAGCAGTTTAGGCCGAAGAGCTTTCTTT. It translates to CASSLGRRAFF.